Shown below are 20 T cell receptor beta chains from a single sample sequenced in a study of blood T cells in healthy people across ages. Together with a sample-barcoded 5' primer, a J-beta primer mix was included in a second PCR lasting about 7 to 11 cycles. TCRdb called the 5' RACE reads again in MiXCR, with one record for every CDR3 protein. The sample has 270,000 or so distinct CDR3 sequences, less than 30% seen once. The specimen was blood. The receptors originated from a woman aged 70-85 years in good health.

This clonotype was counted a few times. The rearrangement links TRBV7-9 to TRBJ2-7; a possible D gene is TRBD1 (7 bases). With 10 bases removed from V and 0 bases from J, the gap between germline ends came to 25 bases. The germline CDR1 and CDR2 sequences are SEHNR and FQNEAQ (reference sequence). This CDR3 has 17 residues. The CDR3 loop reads CAIPGLGRDSYSYEQYF. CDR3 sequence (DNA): TGTGCCATCCCGGGGTTGGGGCGGGACAGCTACTCCTACGAGCAGTACTTC.

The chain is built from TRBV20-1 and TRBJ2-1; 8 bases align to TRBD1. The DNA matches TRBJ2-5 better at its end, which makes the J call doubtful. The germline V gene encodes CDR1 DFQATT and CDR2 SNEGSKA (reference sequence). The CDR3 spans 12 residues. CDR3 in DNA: TGCAGTGCTGGGGGACAGGAGGGGACCCAGTACTTC. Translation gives CSAGGQEGTQYF.

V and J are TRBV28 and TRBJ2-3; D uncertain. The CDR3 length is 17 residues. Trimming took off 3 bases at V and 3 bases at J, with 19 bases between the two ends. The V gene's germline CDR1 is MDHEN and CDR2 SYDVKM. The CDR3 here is CASSFRDWTLGTDTQYF. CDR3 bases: TGTGCCAGCAGTTTTAGGGATTGGACCTTGGGGACAGATACGCAGTATTTT.

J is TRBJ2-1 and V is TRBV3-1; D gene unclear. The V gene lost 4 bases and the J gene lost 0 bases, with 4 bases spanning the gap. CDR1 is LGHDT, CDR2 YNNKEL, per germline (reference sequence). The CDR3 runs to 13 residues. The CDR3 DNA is TGTGCCAGCAGCCGAGGCTCCTACAATGAGCAGTTCTTC. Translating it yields CASSRGSYNEQFF.

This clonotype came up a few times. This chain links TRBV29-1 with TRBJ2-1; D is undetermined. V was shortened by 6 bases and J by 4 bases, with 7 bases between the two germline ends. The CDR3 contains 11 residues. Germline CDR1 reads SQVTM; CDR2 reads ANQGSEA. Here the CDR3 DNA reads TGCAGCGTGGCAGAGTACAATGAGCAGTTCTTC. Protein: CSVAEYNEQFF.

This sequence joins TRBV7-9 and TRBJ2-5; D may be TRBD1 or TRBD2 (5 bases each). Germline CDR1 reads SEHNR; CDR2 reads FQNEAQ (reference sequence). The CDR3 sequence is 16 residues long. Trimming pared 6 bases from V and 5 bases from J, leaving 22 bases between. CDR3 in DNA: TGTGCCAGCAGTACCTCGGGGACGAAATCAGTTGAGACCCAGTACTTC. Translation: CASSTSGTKSVETQYF.

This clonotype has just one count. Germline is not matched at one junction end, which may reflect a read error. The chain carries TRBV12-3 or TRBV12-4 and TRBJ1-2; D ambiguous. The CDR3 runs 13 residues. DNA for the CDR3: TGTGCCAGCAGTTTAGGGGGAAGCTATGGCCACACCTTC. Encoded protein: CASSLGGSYGHTF.

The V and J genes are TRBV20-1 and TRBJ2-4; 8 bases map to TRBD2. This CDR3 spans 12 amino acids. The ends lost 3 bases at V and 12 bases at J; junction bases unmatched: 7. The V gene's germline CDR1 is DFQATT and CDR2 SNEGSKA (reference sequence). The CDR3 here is CSASTGGPSQYF. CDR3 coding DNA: TGCAGTGCTAGTACGGGAGGGCCCAGTCAGTACTTC.

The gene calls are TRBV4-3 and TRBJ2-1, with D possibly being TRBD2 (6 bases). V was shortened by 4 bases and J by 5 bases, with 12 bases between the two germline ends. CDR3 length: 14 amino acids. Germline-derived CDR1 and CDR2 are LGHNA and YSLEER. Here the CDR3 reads CASSPTRRDNEQFF. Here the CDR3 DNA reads TGCGCCAGCAGCCCGACTAGAAGGGACAATGAGCAGTTCTTC.

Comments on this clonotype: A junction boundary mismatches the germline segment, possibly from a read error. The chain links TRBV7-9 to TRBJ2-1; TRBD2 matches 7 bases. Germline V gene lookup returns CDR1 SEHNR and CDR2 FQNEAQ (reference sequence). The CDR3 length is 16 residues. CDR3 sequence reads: CASSRSGTNNYNEQLF. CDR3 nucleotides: TGTGCCAGCAGCCGTTCCGGGACTAACAACTACAATGAGCAGCTCTTC.

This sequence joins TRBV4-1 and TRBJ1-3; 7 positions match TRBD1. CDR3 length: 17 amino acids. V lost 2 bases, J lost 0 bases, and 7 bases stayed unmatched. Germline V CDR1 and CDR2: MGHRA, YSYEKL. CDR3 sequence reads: CASSQRGTGDSGNTIYF. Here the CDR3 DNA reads TGCGCCAGCAGCCAAAGGGGCACAGGGGACTCTGGAAACACCATATATTTT.

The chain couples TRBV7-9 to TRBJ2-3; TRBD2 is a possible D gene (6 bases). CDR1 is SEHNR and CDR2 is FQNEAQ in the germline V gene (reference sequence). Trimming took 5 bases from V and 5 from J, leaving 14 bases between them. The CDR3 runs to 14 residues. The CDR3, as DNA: TGTGCCAGCAGCCACGGGACTGACCGAGATACGCAGTATTTT. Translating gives CASSHGTDRDTQYF.

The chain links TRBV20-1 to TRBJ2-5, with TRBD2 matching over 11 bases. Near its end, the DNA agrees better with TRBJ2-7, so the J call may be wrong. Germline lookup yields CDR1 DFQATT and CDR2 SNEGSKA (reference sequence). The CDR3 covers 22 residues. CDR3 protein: CSARFTGTGSSGTSGIPYEQYF. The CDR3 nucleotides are TGCAGTGCTAGATTTACCGGGACAGGTTCTTCCGGGACTAGCGGAATACCCTACGAGCAGTACTTC.

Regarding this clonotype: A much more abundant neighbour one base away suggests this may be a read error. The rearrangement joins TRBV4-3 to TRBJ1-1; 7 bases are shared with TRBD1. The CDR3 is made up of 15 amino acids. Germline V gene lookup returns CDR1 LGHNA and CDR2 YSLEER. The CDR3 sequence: CASSQEAGGITDAFF. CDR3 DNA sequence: TGCGCCAGCAGCCAAGAGGCAGGGGGGATCACTGACGCTTTCTTT.

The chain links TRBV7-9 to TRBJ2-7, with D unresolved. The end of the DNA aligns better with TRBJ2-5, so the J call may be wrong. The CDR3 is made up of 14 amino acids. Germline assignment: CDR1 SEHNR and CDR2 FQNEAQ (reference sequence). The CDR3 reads CASGGSSAKETQYF. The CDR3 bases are TGTGCCAGCGGCGGTTCTAGTGCCAAAGAGACCCAGTACTTC.

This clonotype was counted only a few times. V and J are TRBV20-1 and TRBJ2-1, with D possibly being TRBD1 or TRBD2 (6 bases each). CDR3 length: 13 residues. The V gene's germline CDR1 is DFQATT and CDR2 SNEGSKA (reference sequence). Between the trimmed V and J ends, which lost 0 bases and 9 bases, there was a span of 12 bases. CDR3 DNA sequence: TGCAGTGCTAGAGATATCAGGGGAGGTGAGCAGTTCTTC. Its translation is CSARDIRGGEQFF.

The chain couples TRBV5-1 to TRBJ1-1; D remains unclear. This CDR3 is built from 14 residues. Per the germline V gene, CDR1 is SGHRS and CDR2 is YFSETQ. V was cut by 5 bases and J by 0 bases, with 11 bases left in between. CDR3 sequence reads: CASRPEIVNTEAFF. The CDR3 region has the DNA TGCGCCAGCAGGCCTGAAATCGTGAACACTGAAGCTTTCTTT.

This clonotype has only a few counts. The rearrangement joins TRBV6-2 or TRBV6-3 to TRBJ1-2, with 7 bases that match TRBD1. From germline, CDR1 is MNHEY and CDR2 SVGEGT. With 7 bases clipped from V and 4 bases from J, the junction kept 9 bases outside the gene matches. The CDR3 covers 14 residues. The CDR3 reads CASTKGAASYGYTF. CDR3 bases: TGTGCCAGCACCAAGGGGGCAGCAAGCTATGGCTACACCTTC.

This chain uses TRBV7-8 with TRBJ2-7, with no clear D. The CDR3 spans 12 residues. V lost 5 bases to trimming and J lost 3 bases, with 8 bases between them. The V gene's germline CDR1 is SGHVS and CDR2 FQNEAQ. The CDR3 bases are TGTGCCAGCAGCGTACAGAACTACGAGCAGTACTTC. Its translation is CASSVQNYEQYF.

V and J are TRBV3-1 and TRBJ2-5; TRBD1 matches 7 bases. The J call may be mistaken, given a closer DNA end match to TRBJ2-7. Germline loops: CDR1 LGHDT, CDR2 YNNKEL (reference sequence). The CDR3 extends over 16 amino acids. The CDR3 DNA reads TGTGCCAGCGGCCCGCACTCCGGGACAGTCTTCGTCGAGCAGTACTTC. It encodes CASGPHSGTVFVEQYF.